The 8 T cell receptor beta chains given below trace back to one sample, sequenced in a study of cytomegalovirus exposure and HLA in healthy donors. The repertoire was sequenced with immunoSEQ multiplex PCR; TCRdb's copy has only in-frame clones and lacks some. The sample has tens of thousands of clones, around four fifths seen once. Sample: PBMCs. The receptors shown here come from a young man in good health and CMV-seronegative.

The V and J genes are TRBV5-8 and TRBJ2-5; 10 bases are shared with TRBD2. Looked up from germline, CDR1 is SGHTS and CDR2 is YDEGEE. The V and J ends lost 1 base and 0 bases, in that order; junction bases with no gene match: 6. The CDR3 runs to 17 residues. CDR3 sequence reads: CASSLHTSGAYQETQYF. For the CDR3, the DNA is TGTGCCAGCAGCTTGCATACTAGCGGGGCGTACCAAGAGACCCAGTACTTC.

This clone was detected only a few times. The chain couples TRBV14 to TRBJ1-2, with TRBD1 matching 8 bases. The CDR3 spans 14 residues. The V segment lost 5 bases and the J segment 8 bases; nucleotides outside the gene matches: 10. Germline loops: CDR1 SGHDN, CDR2 FVKESK. The CDR3 region is CASSYGQGRDGYTF. For the CDR3, the DNA is TGTGCCAGCAGCTACGGACAGGGCCGTGACGGCTACACCTTC.

The V gene is TRBV6-5, the J gene TRBJ2-7, with 8 bases that match TRBD1. Per the germline V gene, CDR1 is MNHEY and CDR2 is SVGAGI. This CDR3 has 13 residues. V was clipped by 6 bases and J by 5 bases; unmatched bases: 6. The CDR3 region is CASSRTGLHEQYF. DNA for the CDR3: TGTGCCAGCAGCCGGACAGGGCTTCACGAGCAGTACTTC.

The chain joins TRBV20-1 to TRBJ2-1; tentative D call: TRBD1 (6 bases). Germline CDR1 reads DFQATT; CDR2 reads SNEGSKA (reference sequence). With 6 bases removed from V and 7 bases from J, the gap between germline ends came to 10 bases. The CDR3 sequence is 11 residues long. CDR3 coding DNA: TGCAGTGCAAACGACAGGAATGAGCAGTTCTTC. Translating gives CSANDRNEQFF.

This rearrangement joins TRBV5-5 to TRBJ2-7, with 11 positions matching TRBD1. The CDR3 extends over 13 amino acids. CDR1 is SGHKS and CDR2 is YYEKEE in the germline V gene (reference sequence). The V and J ends lost 5 bases and 5 bases, in that order; junction bases with no gene match: 3. Here the CDR3 reads CASSVDRGHEQYV. As DNA, the CDR3 is TGTGCCAGCAGTGTGGACAGGGGGCACGAGCAGTACGTC.

This clone has at least ten counts. This chain links TRBV7-3 with TRBJ2-5, with 9 bases identical to TRBD1. The trim removed 3 bases at V and 5 bases at J, leaving 4 bases unmatched. Germline CDR1 is SGHTA and CDR2 is FQGTGA. This CDR3 region has 14 residues. DNA of the CDR3: TGTGCCAGCAGCTTGACAGGGGGTGGGGAGACCCAGTACTTC. Protein product: CASSLTGGGETQYF. The full variable domain, in which reference TRBV7-3 and TRBJ2-5 provide the parts outside the CDR3, is GAGVSQTPSNKVTEKGKYVELRCDPISGHTALYWYRQSLGQGPEFLIYFQGTGAADDSGLPNDRFFAVRPEGSVSTLKIQRTERGDSAVYLCASSLTGGGETQYFGPGTRLLVL.

The chain's CDR3 is CATIDRHGYTF. The CDR3 region has the DNA TGTGCCACCATTGACAGGCACGGCTACACCTTC. This rearrangement joins TRBV19 to TRBJ1-2; the D gene is possibly TRBD1 (6 bases). Between the trimmed V and J ends, which lost 10 bases and 8 bases, there was a span of 14 bases. The CDR3 contains 11 residues. CDR1 is LNHDA and CDR2 is SQIVND in the germline V gene (reference sequence). Complete variable domain (other parts from reference TRBV19 and TRBJ1-2): DGGITQSPKYLFRKEGQNVTLSCEQNLNHDAMYWYRQDPGQGLRLIYYSQIVNDFQKGDIAEGYSVSREKKESFPLTVTSAQKNPTAFYLCATIDRHGYTFGSGTRLTVV.

The chain is built from TRBV9 and TRBJ1-3; D possibly corresponds to TRBD1 (5 bases). V lost 1 base and J 0 bases, leaving 11 bases between the germline ends. CDR1 SGDLS and CDR2 YYNGEE come from the germline V gene. This CDR3 is built from 16 residues. CDR3 in DNA: TGTGCCAGCAGCGTATTCGGGGGGTTCTCTGGAAACACCATATATTTT. Translated, it gives CASSVFGGFSGNTIYF.